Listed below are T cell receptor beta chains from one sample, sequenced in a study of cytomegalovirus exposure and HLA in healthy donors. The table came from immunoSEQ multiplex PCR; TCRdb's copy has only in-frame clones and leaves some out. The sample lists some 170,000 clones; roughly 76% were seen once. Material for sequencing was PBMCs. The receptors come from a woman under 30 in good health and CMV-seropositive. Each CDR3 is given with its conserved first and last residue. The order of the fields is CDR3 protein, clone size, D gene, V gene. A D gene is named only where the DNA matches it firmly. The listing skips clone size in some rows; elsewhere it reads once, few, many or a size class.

cdr3_aa: CASSGDSRTDTQYF; clone_size: -; d_call: TRBD1; v_call: TRBV9
cdr3_aa: CASSLAGGALGYTF; clone_size: -; d_call: TRBD1; v_call: TRBV5-6
cdr3_aa: CASSSRGGDGRYGYTF; clone_size: once; d_call: -; v_call: TRBV7-2
cdr3_aa: CATFSNTEAFF; clone_size: few; d_call: -; v_call: TRBV28
cdr3_aa: CASSSTGDRNYGYTF; clone_size: once; d_call: -; v_call: TRBV5-1
cdr3_aa: CASSLVPGSEAFF; clone_size: once; d_call: -; v_call: TRBV5-1
cdr3_aa: CASSYSRLAGTDTQYF; clone_size: once; d_call: TRBD2; v_call: TRBV6-5
cdr3_aa: CASSQAGFQPQHF; clone_size: once; d_call: -; v_call: TRBV4-1
cdr3_aa: CASSYFDRGINEQFF; clone_size: few; d_call: TRBD1; v_call: TRBV7-2
cdr3_aa: CASSQPTSLGEQYF; clone_size: few; d_call: TRBD2; v_call: TRBV7-2
cdr3_aa: CASSSLQQSSGNTIYF; clone_size: few; d_call: -; v_call: TRBV5-6
cdr3_aa: CASSNSLGGGYEQYF; clone_size: -; d_call: TRBD2; v_call: TRBV5-1
cdr3_aa: CASSRRGMNTEAFF; clone_size: -; d_call: -; v_call: TRBV6-6
cdr3_aa: CASSGRLAGVYNEQFF; clone_size: -; d_call: TRBD2; v_call: TRBV9
cdr3_aa: CASSQLQVSPLHF; clone_size: few; d_call: -; v_call: TRBV4-1
cdr3_aa: CASSEWPRDPYEQYF; clone_size: -; d_call: -; v_call: TRBV10-2
cdr3_aa: CASSQDPGGGGQDTQYF; clone_size: -; d_call: TRBD2; v_call: TRBV4-3
cdr3_aa: CASSEDSGGVAGETQYF; clone_size: -; d_call: TRBD2; v_call: TRBV9
cdr3_aa: CASSSQGSHNEQFF; clone_size: -; d_call: -; v_call: TRBV27
cdr3_aa: CASSLWGLSSYEQYF; clone_size: few; d_call: -; v_call: TRBV5-4
cdr3_aa: CASSLREGRRGAGQPQHF; clone_size: -; d_call: -; v_call: TRBV11-3
cdr3_aa: CASSASWTGDSDTQYF; clone_size: -; d_call: TRBD1; v_call: TRBV6-4
cdr3_aa: CASSYSQGLGTEAFF; clone_size: -; d_call: -; v_call: TRBV6-5
cdr3_aa: CATSNQGDEQYF; clone_size: -; d_call: -; v_call: TRBV13
cdr3_aa: CASSPGTAADLYGYTF; clone_size: -; d_call: TRBD1; v_call: TRBV19
cdr3_aa: CASRTPGTSGYEQYF; clone_size: -; d_call: TRBD2; v_call: TRBV6-6
cdr3_aa: CASSPFWSSGNTIYF; clone_size: few; d_call: -; v_call: TRBV5-5
cdr3_aa: CSSSLAWGQNEQYF; clone_size: -; d_call: TRBD1; v_call: TRBV7-9
cdr3_aa: CASSEYTETEAFF; clone_size: -; d_call: -; v_call: TRBV9
cdr3_aa: CASIHWGSNMNTEAFF; clone_size: -; d_call: -; v_call: TRBV5-4
cdr3_aa: CASSHWSGPTDEQFF; clone_size: -; d_call: -; v_call: TRBV5-6
cdr3_aa: CASSAGRVGSGNTIYF; clone_size: few; d_call: -; v_call: TRBV7-2
cdr3_aa: CASGPGQGGHGYTF; clone_size: -; d_call: TRBD1; v_call: TRBV5-1
cdr3_aa: CASRRTGVFRDTIYF; clone_size: once; d_call: TRBD1; v_call: TRBV19
cdr3_aa: CASSFMMNPQGALGYTF; clone_size: few; d_call: -; v_call: TRBV28
cdr3_aa: CASSLPGTYTIGGYTF; clone_size: -; d_call: -; v_call: TRBV7-9
cdr3_aa: CASSPAGQGVYGYTF; clone_size: -; d_call: TRBD1; v_call: TRBV7-6
cdr3_aa: CASSLEGLRSPLHF; clone_size: -; d_call: -; v_call: TRBV5-6
cdr3_aa: CASSRFSLWPQTNYGYTF; clone_size: -; d_call: -; v_call: TRBV14